Listed here are 29 T cell receptor gamma chains from one sample, sequenced in a study of gamma delta lymphoproliferative disorders and STAT genes. TCRdb reanalysed the multiplex PCR reads via CATT. The sample has 4,500 to 5,000 gamma-chain clones, 7.9% seen once. The receptor sequences were amplified from genomic DNA of peripheral blood mononuclear cells. Sequenced input: blood. The receptors derive from a human donor in good health.

By its share, this clone is medium-sized (0.01 to 0.1%). The chain joins TRGV4 to TRGJ1 or TRGJ2. TCRdb offers no J gene call, so here the DNA was matched to germline to obtain one. V shed 0 bases and J 12 bases; nucleotides not matched to a gene: 11. The CDR3 is 13 residues long. Germline CDR1 is EGSTGY and CDR2 is YDSYTSSV. The CDR3 nucleotides are TGTGCCACCTGGGATGGGCCCCCTATCGGGAAACTCTTT. Translation: CATWDGPPIGKLF.

Sample share makes this clone medium-sized (0.01 to 0.1%). The chain joins TRGV8 to TRGJ1 or TRGJ2. Because TCRdb records no J gene, it was assigned here through a match of the DNA to germline. In germline, CDR1 is VENAVY, CDR2 YDSYNSRV. V lost 3 bases, J lost 4 bases, and 9 bases stayed unmatched. This CDR3 is built from 14 residues. The CDR3 protein is CATWDFGPYYKKLF. The CDR3 bases are TGTGCCACCTGGGATTTCGGTCCCTATTATAAGAAACTCTTT.

This clone is medium-sized (0.01 to 0.1%). The genes are TRGV9 and TRGJ1 or TRGJ2. Matching the DNA to germline supplied the J gene, which TCRdb does not give. This CDR3 region has 12 residues. After removal of 0 bases from V and 8 bases from J, the junction contained 4 bases not matched to a gene. The germline gives CDR1 GITISATS, CDR2 ISYDGTV (reference sequence). The CDR3 sequence is CALWEVRDKKLF. In DNA form, the CDR3 reads TGTGCCTTGTGGGAGGTGCGTGATAAGAAACTCTTT.

This clone was detected only a few times. Translating this DNA gives a protein that differs at residue 3 from the TCRdb one, which belongs to a much larger clone; a read error is likely, and the protein shown is this translation. The chain has TRGV11 and TRGJ1 or TRGJ2. Because TCRdb records no J gene, it was assigned here through a match of the DNA to germline. TRGV11 is flagged as an ORF with uncertain function. This CDR3 is built from 12 residues. CDR3 region: CARWIPLNKKLF. DNA for the CDR3: TGTGCCCGCTGGATCCCCCTCAATAAGAAACTCTTT.

By sample share, this clone is medium-sized. The genes are TRGV4 and TRGJ1 or TRGJ2. The J gene, not given by TCRdb, was assigned here from a germline match of the nucleotide sequence. CDR1 and CDR2 from the germline V gene are EGSTGY and YDSYTSSV. There are 15 residues in the CDR3. Trimming at V came to 3 bases and at J to 4 bases, leaving 12 bases not matched to a gene. The CDR3 here is CATWDLNTRYYKKLF. The CDR3 bases are TGTGCCACCTGGGATCTTAATACGAGGTATTATAAGAAACTCTTT.

By frequency in the sample, this clone is medium-sized. V usage is TRGV2 and J usage is TRGJ1 or TRGJ2. The J gene is not listed in TCRdb, so it was assigned here from a DNA match to germline. V gave up 0 bases and J gave up 6 bases; unmatched junction bases: 8. This CDR3 has 14 residues. Germline V gene lookup returns CDR1 EGSNGY and CDR2 YDSYNSKV. The DNA for the CDR3 is TGTGCCACCTGGGACGGGCCAAGTTGTTATAAGAAACTCTTT. Encoded protein: CATWDGPSCYKKLF.

This clone counts as medium-sized (0.01 to 0.1%). The chain carries TRGV3 and TRGJ1 or TRGJ2. No J gene was available from TCRdb, and it was assigned here by a germline match of the DNA. After removal of 0 bases from V and 5 bases from J, the junction contained 4 bases not matched to a gene. The CDR3 spans 13 residues. CDR1 and CDR2 from the germline V gene are VTNTFY and YDVSTARD (reference sequence). CDR3 protein: CATWDRPHYKKLF. CDR3 DNA sequence: TGTGCCACCTGGGACAGGCCTCATTATAAGAAACTCTTT.

This clone was found a few times. The chain couples TRGV11 to TRGJ1 or TRGJ2. Here the J gene came from matching the DNA to germline, since TCRdb omits it. TRGV11 is treated as an ORF (open reading frame) with a function not yet certain. There are 12 residues in the CDR3. V was pared by 5 bases and J by 7 bases, with 5 bases of the junction left unmatched. The CDR3 here is CACWITKYKKLF. CDR3 nucleotide sequence: TGTGCCTGCTGGATTACAAAATATAAGAAACTCTTT.

This clone is labeled medium-sized. V gene TRGV3 combines with J gene TRGJ1 or TRGJ2. The J gene, left out of TCRdb, was set here by checking the DNA against germline. The CDR3 runs 15 residues. Germline V gene lookup returns CDR1 VTNTFY and CDR2 YDVSTARD (reference sequence). The V and J ends lost 1 base and 10 bases, in that order; junction bases with no gene match: 16. CDR3 sequence (DNA): TGTGCCACCTGGGACAGCCCGACCCTTGGTGGCAAGAAACTCTTT. It translates to CATWDSPTLGGKKLF.

By frequency in the sample, this clone is medium-sized. The V call is TRGV10, the J call TRGJ1 or TRGJ2. TCRdb leaves out the J gene; it was filled in here by matching the DNA to germline. TRGV10 is an open reading frame whose function is uncertain. V lost 8 bases, J lost 4 bases, and 15 bases stayed unmatched. The CDR3 is 15 residues long. As DNA, the CDR3 is TGTGCTGCGTGGGATTTAGTTTGGAGGTATTATAAGAAACTCTTT. Protein sequence: CAAWDLVWRYYKKLF.

This clone was detected ten times or more. The gene calls are TRGV5 and TRGJ1 or TRGJ2. TCRdb is silent on the J gene; assignment here came from matching the DNA to germline. With 2 bases clipped from V and 6 bases from J, the junction kept 13 bases outside the gene matches. The CDR3 runs 15 residues. The V gene's germline CDR1 is VINAFY and CDR2 YDVSNSKD. CDR3 in amino acids: CATWDTLGIVYKKLF. CDR3 bases: TGTGCCACCTGGGACACCCTTGGGATTGTTTATAAGAAACTCTTT.

This clone is deemed medium-sized. The V call is TRGV5, the J call TRGJ1 or TRGJ2. The J gene, missing from TCRdb, was assigned here through DNA to germline matching. Germline V gives CDR1 VINAFY, CDR2 YDVSNSKD. This CDR3 is 13 amino acids long. V shed 1 base, J shed 9 bases, and the junction held 9 bases outside the gene matches. Here the CDR3 reads CATWDSLRAKKLF. CDR3 nucleotide sequence: TGTGCCACCTGGGACAGTTTGAGGGCTAAGAAACTCTTT.

This clone is medium-sized by share. The identical CDR3 is also encoded by other nucleotide sequences in the sample. This chain uses TRGV4 with TRGJ1 or TRGJ2. Because TCRdb records no J gene, it was assigned here through a match of the DNA to germline. This CDR3 has 12 residues. V trimming: 0 bases; J trimming: 4 bases; junction bases outside the gene matches: 0. CDR1 and CDR2 from the germline V gene are EGSTGY and YDSYTSSV. The CDR3 coding sequence is TGTGCCACCTGGGATGGGTATTATAAGAAACTCTTT. Its protein product is CATWDGYYKKLF.

Within the sample, this clone is medium-sized. This sample includes further DNA sequences coding for the same CDR3. CDR3: CATWDRPDSDWIKTF. The CDR3 DNA follows: TGTGCCACCTGGGACAGGCCTGATAGTGATTGGATCAAGACGTTT. V usage is TRGV3 and J usage is TRGJP2. TCRdb offers no J gene call, so here the DNA was matched to germline to obtain one. This CDR3 comprises 15 residues. Germline V gives CDR1 VTNTFY, CDR2 YDVSTARD (reference sequence). V was pared by 0 bases and J by 4 bases, with 5 bases of the junction left unmatched.

By share, this clone counts as medium-sized. V usage is TRGV4 and J usage is TRGJ1 or TRGJ2. TCRdb carries no J gene annotation; the J gene was assigned here by matching the DNA with germline. The CDR3 extends over 10 amino acids. CDR1 EGSTGY and CDR2 YDSYTSSV come from the germline V gene. After removal of 4 bases from V and 12 bases from J, the junction contained 6 bases not matched to a gene. In DNA form, the CDR3 reads TGTGCCACCTGGGAGAGGGTGAAACTCTTT. Translated, it gives CATWERVKLF.

In this sample, this clone is medium-sized. V usage is TRGV10 and J usage is TRGJ1 or TRGJ2. Matching the DNA to germline supplied the J gene, which TCRdb does not give. TRGV10 is noted as an ORF with a role that remains uncertain. Trimming took 7 bases from V and 11 from J; bases not matched to a gene: 12. The CDR3 runs to 12 residues. The CDR3 coding sequence is TGTGCTGCGTGGTCCTTTCGGCCCCAGAAACTCTTT. It translates to CAAWSFRPQKLF.

This clone was seen just once. The CDR3 bases are TGTGCTGCGTGGGATTTGCCTCGCGTTACCACTGGTTGGTTCAAGATATTT. Its protein is CAAWDLPRVTTGWFKIF. The gene calls are TRGV10 and TRGJP1. TCRdb does not report a J gene; here it was assigned by matching the DNA to germline references. TRGV10 is annotated as an ORF whose role is uncertain. The ends lost 8 bases at V and 1 base at J; junction bases unmatched: 14. This CDR3 comprises 17 residues.

By share, this clone counts as medium-sized. This chain joins TRGV2 and TRGJP1. Assignment of the J gene here rests on matching the DNA to germline, because TCRdb gives none. The CDR3 loop spans 14 amino acids. Trimming removed 6 bases from V and 5 bases from J; junction bases left unmatched: 9. Germline V CDR1 and CDR2: EGSNGY, YDSYNSKV. DNA for the CDR3: TGTGCCACCTGGCACACCGGTACTGGTTGGTTCAAGATATTT. It is translated as CATWHTGTGWFKIF.

This clone was observed at least ten times. This chain's CDR3 is CALWEVRNYYKKLF. CDR3 coding DNA: TGTGCCTTGTGGGAGGTAAGGAATTATTATAAGAAACTCTTT. The V call is TRGV9, the J call TRGJ1 or TRGJ2. TCRdb carries no J gene annotation; the J gene was assigned here by matching the DNA with germline. V lost 1 base, J lost 0 bases, and 3 bases stayed unmatched. CDR1 is GITISATS, CDR2 ISYDGTV, per germline (reference sequence). This CDR3 spans 14 amino acids.

In its sample, this clone is medium-sized. This chain joins TRGV10 and TRGJ1 or TRGJ2. Matching the DNA to germline supplied the J gene, which TCRdb does not give. TRGV10 is known as an ORF, though its function is uncertain. The CDR3 has 12 residues. The V and J ends lost 8 bases and 8 bases, in that order; junction bases with no gene match: 10. The CDR3 loop is CAAWVWEDKKLF. The CDR3 DNA follows: TGTGCTGCGTGGGTATGGGAAGATAAGAAACTCTTT.

By share, this clone counts as medium-sized (0.01 to 0.1%). No call exists for the J gene, whereas the V gene is TRGV2. The CDR3 totals 10 residues. Germline assignment: CDR1 EGSNGY and CDR2 YDSYNSKV. CDR3 nucleotide sequence: TGTGCCACCTGGGACGGGCCCGAGACGTTT. Its translation is CATWDGPETF.

This clone has a handful of counts. The CDR3 sequence: CACWILYYKKLF. The CDR3 nucleotides read TGTGCCTGCTGGATTCTATATTATAAGAAACTCTTT. This chain joins TRGV11 and TRGJ1 or TRGJ2. TCRdb does not report a J gene; here it was assigned by matching the DNA to germline references. TRGV11 falls under the ORF class, with uncertain function. V lost 6 bases to trimming and J lost 4 bases; unmatched junction nucleotides: 3. The CDR3 totals 12 residues.

This clone is classed as medium-sized. The chain joins TRGV9 to TRGJ1 or TRGJ2. The J gene, missing from TCRdb, was assigned here through DNA to germline matching. V shed 0 bases, J shed 3 bases, and the junction held 5 bases outside the gene matches. The CDR3 is made up of 14 amino acids. The germline V gene has CDR1 GITISATS and CDR2 ISYDGTV (reference sequence). The CDR3 DNA sequence: TGTGCCTTGTGGGAGGTGCCGGGTTATTATAAGAAACTCTTT. It is translated as CALWEVPGYYKKLF.

This clone was observed at least ten times. This CDR3 reads CALCRYYYKKLF. DNA of the CDR3: TGTGCCTTGTGTCGGTATTATTATAAGAAACTCTTT. The chain joins TRGV9 to TRGJ1 or TRGJ2. The J gene was not available in TCRdb and was assigned here by matching the DNA to germline segments. Losses at the gene ends were 7 bases for V and 2 bases for J; bases not matched to a gene: 5. This CDR3 is built from 12 residues. Per the germline V gene, CDR1 is GITISATS and CDR2 is ISYDGTV (reference sequence).

This clone rates as medium-sized. V usage is TRGV9 and J usage is TRGJ1 or TRGJ2. Here the J gene came from matching the DNA to germline, since TCRdb omits it. Per germline, CDR1 GITISATS and CDR2 ISYDGTV (reference sequence). The junction had 5 bases not matched to a gene; V was cut back by 0 bases and J by 12 bases. The CDR3 has 11 amino acids. The CDR3 nucleotides read TGTGCCTTGTGGGAGGTGCAAGGGAAACTCTTT. It yields the protein CALWEVQGKLF.

The chain combines TRGV8 with TRGJ1 or TRGJ2. TCRdb does not report a J gene; here it was assigned by matching the DNA to germline references. With 10 bases clipped from V and 0 bases from J, the junction kept 3 bases outside the gene matches. Germline V gene data show CDR1 as VENAVY and CDR2 as YDSYNSRV. The CDR3 is made up of 11 amino acids. The DNA for the CDR3 is TGTGCCACGACGAATTATTATAAGAAACTCTTT. It translates to CATTNYYKKLF.

By share of the sample, this clone is medium-sized (0.01 to 0.1%). The chain couples TRGV10 to TRGJP1. No J segment appears in TCRdb, so it was assigned here by matching the sequence to germline. TRGV10 is reported as an ORF; its role is uncertain. Trimming removed 12 bases from V and 9 bases from J; junction bases left unmatched: 5. The CDR3 is made up of 10 amino acids. CDR3 in amino acids: CAAPRWFKIF. CDR3 nucleotides: TGTGCTGCTCCCCGTTGGTTCAAGATATTT.

This clone is medium-sized by share. The chain is built from TRGV4 and TRGJ1 or TRGJ2. No J gene was available from TCRdb, and it was assigned here by a germline match of the DNA. Germline V CDR1 and CDR2: EGSTGY, YDSYTSSV. With V trimmed by 2 bases and J by 5 bases, 15 bases remained unmatched. CDR3 length equals 16 residues. CDR3 protein: CATWDAPLRKDYKKLF. In DNA form, the CDR3 reads TGTGCCACCTGGGATGCGCCCTTAAGAAAGGATTATAAGAAACTCTTT.

This clone showed up many times. The chain combines TRGV9 with TRGJP. TCRdb gives no J gene; it was assigned here by matching the DNA to germline. The CDR3 runs 17 residues. The V gene end was trimmed by 2 bases and the J gene end by 4 bases; junction bases not matched to a gene: 5. Germline CDR1 GITISATS, CDR2 ISYDGTV (reference sequence). The CDR3 DNA is TGTGCCTTGTGGGAGGATCATCAAGAGTTGGGCAAAAAAATCAAGGTATTT. This codes for CALWEDHQELGKKIKVF.